This is a list of T cell receptor beta chains from one sample in a study of T-cell memory formation after mild COVID-19. Via MiXCR, TCRdb re-called the 5' RACE reads, giving one row per CDR3 protein. This table has approximately 390,000 distinct CDR3 sequences, more than 15% appearing once. Sequencing was done on a sample of PBMCs or a T cell subset sorted from them (not recorded which). The receptors shown here come from a man between 18 and 35 years old who had mild COVID-19 (a few samples of this study predate the infection). Cell type and time point are not known. The CDR3 runs from the conserved cysteine through the conserved F or W. D genes are given only for firm matches. Part of the rows lack a size; the others show once, few, many or a class for expanded clones.

clone_size,cdr3_length,d_call,v_call,j_call,cdr3_nt,cdr3_aa
once,14,TRBD2,TRBV7-8,TRBJ2-3,TGTGCCAGCAGCATGACTAGCTCGGCTGATACGCAGTATTTT,CASSMTSSADTQYF
few,14,TRBD1,TRBV11-2,TRBJ2-1,TGTGCCAGCAGCTTTGGGACAGGCATCAATGAGCAGTTCTTC,CASSFGTGINEQFF
.,16,.,TRBV4-1,TRBJ2-5,TGCGCCAGCAGCCAAGCAACGCAGGGGTACCAAGAGACCCAGTACTTC,CASSQATQGYQETQYF
few,15,TRBD1,TRBV10-3,TRBJ2-1,TGTGCCATCAGTGAGTCGGCAGGGAGAGGGGGCCGACAGTTCTTC,CAISESAGRGGRQFF
.,15,.,TRBV7-3,TRBJ2-2,TGTGCCAGCAGCTTAACGGGCGGTCGCACCGGGGAGCTGTTTTTT,CASSLTGGRTGELFF
.,14,TRBD1,TRBV5-1,TRBJ2-5,TGCGCCAGCAGCGTTTTCAGGGGGCAAGAGACCCAGTACTTC,CASSVFRGQETQYF
.,14,.,TRBV4-3,TRBJ2-7,TGCGCCAGCAGCCAAGGAGTGGGCGCCTACGAGCAGTACTTC,CASSQGVGAYEQYF
many,13,.,TRBV7-2,TRBJ2-5,TGTGCCAGCAGCTTAGCAATTTCGGAGACCCAGTACTTC,CASSLAISETQYF
few,12,.,TRBV7-6,TRBJ2-1,TGTGCCAGCAGCTCTGTTAGCCGTGAGCAGTTCTTC,CASSSVSREQFF
.,15,.,TRBV15,TRBJ1-5,TGTGCCACCAGCAGGGCAATAGAGGACCTGGGGACCCAGCATTTT,CATSRAIEDLGTQHF
many,14,.,TRBV7-2,TRBJ1-1,TGTGCCAGCAGCCCCCACGGGGGGTATGGTGAAGCTTTCTTT,CASSPHGGYGEAFF
.,13,.,TRBV12-3/TRBV12-4,TRBJ1-4,TGTGCCAGCAGTTCACCGCCGGGTGAAAAACTGTTTTTT,CASSSPPGEKLFF
.,17,.,TRBV27,TRBJ2-7,TGTGCCAGCAAGGAGACACCGGCGATAATGGCAGCCTACGAGCAGTACTTC,CASKETPAIMAAYEQYF
many,14,.,TRBV5-1,TRBJ2-7,TGCGCCAGCAGCTTTACAAATCCGGCCTACGAGCAGTACTTC,CASSFTNPAYEQYF
.,13,.,TRBV9,TRBJ1-2,TGTGCCAGCAGCGTAGAGGGAGGGACGAGCTACACCTTC,CASSVEGGTSYTF
.,15,.,TRBV5-1,TRBJ1-5,TGCGCCAGCAGCTTGGTCCCGGGGAGCAATCAGCCCCAGCATTTT,CASSLVPGSNQPQHF
few,15,.,TRBV5-4,TRBJ1-2,TGTGCCAGCAGCGCTAGGGAACGGGGAATCTATGGCTACACCTTC,CASSARERGIYGYTF
.,14,.,TRBV7-2,TRBJ2-4,TGTGCCAGCAGCTTGGACCGGACCCCGAACATTCAGTACTTC,CASSLDRTPNIQYF
.,15,TRBD2,TRBV10-3,TRBJ2-2,TGTGCCATCAGCGGACTAGCGGGGGACACCGGGGAGCTGTTTTTT,CAISGLAGDTGELFF
.,17,TRBD1,TRBV28,TRBJ1-2,TGTGCCAGCAGTTTAGGTGGGGAGAGGACAGGGATCTATGGCTACACCTTC,CASSLGGERTGIYGYTF
few,13,.,TRBV6-4,TRBJ1-2,TGTGCCAGCAGTGACTCGGTAGGGGATGGCTACACCTTC,CASSDSVGDGYTF
many,13,TRBD1,TRBV12-3/TRBV12-4,TRBJ1-1,TGTGCCAGCAGTTTAACAGGGGAAACTGAAGCTTTCTTT,CASSLTGETEAFF
.,14,.,TRBV12-3/TRBV12-4,TRBJ2-3,TGTGCCAGCAAATTTCCCCCTAGCACAGATACGCAGTATTTT,CASKFPPSTDTQYF
few,16,TRBD2,TRBV11-1,TRBJ2-1,TGTGCCAGCAGCTTTCGGGCAAGCGGGGTTCGGGATGAGCAGTTCTTC,CASSFRASGVRDEQFF
few,13,TRBD1,TRBV7-2,TRBJ1-4,TGTGCCAGCAGCTTAGTGGGACAGGCGGGTCTGTTTTTT,CASSLVGQAGLFF
many,16,TRBD2,TRBV9,TRBJ2-1,TGTGCCAGCAGCAAATGGCTAGCGGAACTTAGGAATGAGCAGTTCTTC,CASSKWLAELRNEQFF
few,13,.,TRBV6-1,TRBJ1-2,TGTGCCAGCCAAACGGAACGGAACTATGGCTACACCTTC,CASQTERNYGYTF
few,13,.,TRBV29-1,TRBJ1-2,TGCAGCGTTGATCACGGGTATAGCTATGGCTACACCTTC,CSVDHGYSYGYTF
.,16,.,TRBV25-1,TRBJ2-1,TGTGCCAGCAGTCCAATCCGGGGGCCGGAAAACAATGAGCAGTTCTTC,CASSPIRGPENNEQFF
.,18,TRBD2,TRBV4-2,TRBJ2-2,TGTGCCAGCAGCCAACCTGGACTAGCGGGGGGGCCTGGCGGGGAGCTGTTTTTT,CASSQPGLAGGPGGELFF
many,16,TRBD1,TRBV2,TRBJ1-2,TGTGCCAGCAGTACACCCGGGACAGGGATTAACTATGGCTACACCTTC,CASSTPGTGINYGYTF
.,14,.,TRBV20-1,TRBJ2-1,TGCAGTGCTAGCCTGTATGGAGGGCCCAATGAGCAGTTCTTC,CSASLYGGPNEQFF
.,15,.,TRBV7-2,TRBJ1-2,TGTGCCAGCAGCCCCCCTGGGACGCCCGTTTTTGGCTACACCTTC,CASSPPGTPVFGYTF
few,11,.,TRBV7-3,TRBJ2-5,TGTGCCAGCAGCCATCGGAAGACCCAGTACTTC,CASSHRKTQYF
.,13,.,TRBV9,TRBJ1-4,TGTGCCAGCAGCGTAAAAACTAATGAAAAACTGTTTTTT,CASSVKTNEKLFF
few,19,TRBD2,TRBV11-2,TRBJ2-1,TGTGCCAGCAGCCCCACCGGGACTAGCGGCGACAGCTCCTACAATGAGCAGTTCTTC,CASSPTGTSGDSSYNEQFF
few,13,.,TRBV12-5,TRBJ2-5,TGTGCTAGTGCCAGGGGTTCAGGAGAGACCCAGTACTTC,CASARGSGETQYF
few,12,.,TRBV24-1,TRBJ1-1,TGTGCCACGGCGAGGGAGAACACTGAAGCTTTCTTT,CATARENTEAFF
few,14,TRBD2,TRBV12-3/TRBV12-4,TRBJ2-2,TGTGCCAGCAGCCGCAGCGGGGCAACCGGGGAGCTGTTTTTT,CASSRSGATGELFF
.,15,.,TRBV9,TRBJ1-2,TGTGCCAGCAGCGCTCCGGGTCAACCTAGGGATGGCTACACCTTC,CASSAPGQPRDGYTF
many,14,.,TRBV7-2,TRBJ1-6,TGTGCCAGCAGCTTCTTACAGGGAAATTCACCCCTCCACTTT,CASSFLQGNSPLHF
many,18,.,TRBV28,TRBJ2-6,TGTGCCAGCAGGCTCTACTCGGGACTCAGCTCTGGGGCCAACGTCCTGACTTTC,CASRLYSGLSSGANVLTF
few,16,TRBD2,TRBV7-2,TRBJ2-3,TGTGCCAGCAGCTTAGTAGCGGGGGGACGTACAGATACGCAGTATTTT,CASSLVAGGRTDTQYF
.,14,TRBD2,TRBV20-1,TRBJ2-7,TGCAGTGCCCACGATCCGGGGGGGGCATCCGAGCAGTACTTC,CSAHDPGGASEQYF
many,15,.,TRBV9,TRBJ2-7,TGTGCCAGCAGCGTACAAGCCCGAAGCCTGAACGAGCAGTACTTC,CASSVQARSLNEQYF
.,15,TRBD2,TRBV6-6,TRBJ2-5,TGTGCCAGCAGCCCCGGGACTAGCTTCCAAGAGACCCAGTACTTC,CASSPGTSFQETQYF
.,14,.,TRBV27,TRBJ2-7,TGTGCCAGCAGTTTAACAACCGGATCCTACGAGCAGTACTTC,CASSLTTGSYEQYF
.,15,.,TRBV28,TRBJ1-4,TGTGCCAGCAGTCCCTTGCGGGTCACTAATGAAAAACTGTTTTTT,CASSPLRVTNEKLFF